The 16 T cell receptor beta chains below come from one sample, sequenced in a study of blood T cell repertoires in COVID-19 (dated by TCRdb to between 2020 and 2021). The library was generated by the immunoSEQ multiplex PCR assay. TCRdb mirrors the immuneACCESS table, restricted to in-frame sequences. Some clones are absent from its copies; in checked studies, under half trace to an unresolved V gene, and the reason for the others is unknown. The sample includes about 180,000 clones, with roughly 80% observed a single time. The ten largest clones capture 1.5% to 1.7% of the sample. The sample comprised peripheral blood. The receptors come from a human donor in a cohort sampled during active COVID-19.

The rearrangement links TRBV7-2 to TRBJ2-7; 11 bases match TRBD2. V lost 5 bases and J lost 1; bases outside the gene matches: 4. The CDR3 consists of 15 residues. In germline, CDR1 is SGHTA, CDR2 FQGNSA. This CDR3 is CASSQTSGRSYEQYF. DNA for the CDR3: TGTGCCAGCAGCCAAACTAGCGGGAGATCCTACGAGCAGTACTTC.

V gene TRBV24-1 combines with J gene TRBJ2-1, with D perhaps matching TRBD1 (6 bases). CDR1 is KGHDR, CDR2 SFDVKD, per germline. The CDR3 has 16 residues. Trimming left V 4 bases short and J 9 bases short, with 21 bases between. The CDR3: CATSESYREGWSEQFF. CDR3 bases: TGTGCCACCAGTGAGAGCTACAGGGAAGGGTGGAGTGAGCAGTTCTTC.

V is TRBV3-1 (or the pseudogene TRBV3-2) and J is TRBJ2-7, with no clear D. With 11 bases removed from V and 2 bases from J, the gap between germline ends came to 16 bases. Looked up from germline, CDR1 is LGHDT and CDR2 is YNNKEL (reference sequence). The CDR3 is made up of 13 amino acids. CDR3 loop: CARPSSRPYEQYF. In DNA form, the CDR3 reads TGTGCCCGCCCGTCCAGCAGGCCCTACGAGCAGTACTTC.

The rearrangement joins TRBV7-2 to TRBJ2-3; weak D call: TRBD2 (6 bases). Germline-derived CDR1 and CDR2 are SGHTA and FQGNSA. There are 14 residues in the CDR3. Trimming removed 2 bases at V and 5 bases at J, with 11 bases between. Here the CDR3 reads CASSLSGRGDTQYF. CDR3 sequence (DNA): TGTGCCAGCAGCTTATCGGGGCGGGGAGATACGCAGTATTTT. Looking up the rest from reference TRBV7-2 and TRBJ2-3 gives the full variable domain: GAGVSQSPSNKVTEKGKDVELRCDPISGHTALYWYRQSLGQGLEFLIYFQGNSAPDKSGLPSDRFSAERTGGSVSTLTIQRTQQEDSAVYLCASSLSGRGDTQYFGPGTRLTVL.

V gene TRBV12-3 or TRBV12-4 combines with J gene TRBJ2-5, with D uncertain. There are 11 residues in the CDR3. Trimming removed 0 bases from V and 7 bases from J, with 3 bases in between. This CDR3 is CASSLAATQYF. The CDR3 nucleotides are TGTGCCAGCAGTTTAGCGGCGACCCAGTACTTC.

This clone was detected only a few times. The V and J genes are TRBV5-1 and TRBJ2-7; 10 nucleotides align to TRBD2. Germline-derived CDR1 and CDR2 are SGHRS and YFSETQ. This CDR3 has 15 amino acids. V dropped 5 bases and J dropped 3; count of bases not matched to a gene: 8. CDR3 bases: TGCGCCAGCAGAATCCTAGCGGGGGCCTACTACGAGCAGTACTTC. Amino acid sequence: CASRILAGAYYEQYF. The full variable domain, rest sourced from reference TRBV5-1 and TRBJ2-7, is KAGVTQTPRYLIKTRGQQVTLSCSPISGHRSVSWYQQTPGQGLQFLFEYFSETQRNKGNFPGRFSGRQFSNSRSEMNVSTLELGDSALYLCASRILAGAYYEQYFGPGTRLTVT.

The chain employs TRBV5-3 and TRBJ1-6; TRBD1 is a possible D gene (5 bases). TRBV5-3 is treated as an ORF (open reading frame) with a function not yet certain. The CDR3 has 15 amino acids. Trimming cost V 3 bases and J 1 base, with 8 bases left between them. The CDR3 here is CARSSGRSYNSPLHF. The CDR3 nucleotides read TGTGCCAGAAGCTCAGGGCGTTCCTATAATTCACCCCTCCACTTT.

This sequence joins TRBV7-6 and TRBJ2-4; 9 bases match TRBD1. The J segment lost 1 base and the V segment lost 0 bases, leaving 10 bases of the junction unmatched. The CDR3 length is 19 residues. Germline V lookup: CDR1 SGHVS, CDR2 FNYEAQ. This CDR3 is CASSLAPRTGVQAKNIQYF. The CDR3 coding sequence is TGTGCCAGCAGCTTAGCGCCCAGGACAGGGGTTCAGGCCAAAAACATTCAGTACTTC.

This clone was seen only a few times. This chain joins TRBV11-2 and TRBJ2-6, with D unclear. Trimming pared 2 bases from V and 0 bases from J, leaving 2 bases between. The germline CDR1 and CDR2 sequences are SGHAT and FQNNGV. The CDR3 sequence is 14 residues long. CDR3 bases: TGTGCCAGCAGCTTACTCTCTGGGGCCAACGTCCTGACTTTC. Amino acids: CASSLLSGANVLTF.

The rearrangement links TRBV5-1 to TRBJ2-3, with D possibly being TRBD1 (7 bases). Between the trimmed V and J ends, which lost 3 bases and 5 bases, there was a span of 22 bases. The CDR3 extends over 17 amino acids. Looked up from germline, CDR1 is SGHRS and CDR2 is YFSETQ. In DNA form, the CDR3 reads TGCGCCAGCAGCTCCTCTACTAGCTCCCGACAGGGAGATACGCAGTATTTT. Amino acids: CASSSSTSSRQGDTQYF.

J is TRBJ2-5 and V is TRBV24-1, with TRBD1 identical over 9 bases. V lost 4 bases to trimming and J lost 2 bases; unmatched junction nucleotides: 4. This CDR3 region has 15 residues. Germline CDR1 and CDR2: KGHDR and SFDVKD. CDR3 nucleotides: TGTGCCACCAGTGAAATCGGACAGGGGCAAGAGACCCAGTACTTC. It encodes CATSEIGQGQETQYF.

The CDR3 loop reads CASSLDGRGQETQYF. CDR3 nucleotide sequence: TGTGCCAGCAGCTTGGACGGGAGAGGGCAAGAGACCCAGTACTTC. This chain links TRBV5-8 with TRBJ2-5; D is possibly TRBD2 (6 bases). Trimming took off 0 bases at V and 2 bases at J, with 11 bases between the two ends. Germline V gene lookup returns CDR1 SGHTS and CDR2 YDEGEE. The CDR3 has 15 amino acids.

This chain links TRBV5-6 with TRBJ2-1; D might be TRBD1 (5 bases). This CDR3 is built from 16 residues. Germline V gives CDR1 SGHDT, CDR2 YYEEEE. Trimming shortened V by 0 bases and J by 3 bases, and 13 bases separated the two germline ends. CDR3 protein: CASSLAGQGFYNEQFF. The CDR3 coding sequence is TGTGCCAGCAGCTTGGCCGGTCAGGGCTTCTACAATGAGCAGTTCTTC.

The rearrangement joins TRBV11-2 to TRBJ2-7; 9 bases align to TRBD1. The CDR3 runs 16 residues. CDR1 SGHAT and CDR2 FQNNGV come from the germline V gene. V trimming: 1 base; J trimming: 4 bases; junction bases outside the gene matches: 8. The CDR3 DNA is TGTGCCAGCAGCTTAGGAGGACAGGGGCGCAATTACGAGCAGTACTTC. It codes for CASSLGGQGRNYEQYF.

The chain has TRBV18 and TRBJ2-2; 8 bases line up with TRBD2. The CDR3 sequence is 18 residues long. Germline V gene lookup returns CDR1 KGHSH and CDR2 LQKENI. V shed 6 bases, J shed 5 bases, and the junction held 17 bases outside the gene matches. The CDR3 protein is CASSPKEGAGEMTGELFF. Here the CDR3 DNA reads TGTGCCAGCTCCCCGAAGGAAGGAGCGGGAGAAATGACCGGGGAGCTGTTTTTT.

There are a few counts of this clone. The chain recombines TRBV28 with TRBJ2-7; TRBD2 is a possible D gene (5 bases). Looked up from germline, CDR1 is MDHEN and CDR2 is SYDVKM. Trimming removed 5 bases at V and 5 bases at J, with 10 bases between. CDR3 length: 12 residues. CDR3 region: CASSLGVNEQYF. Here the CDR3 DNA reads TGTGCCAGCAGTCTCGGGGTGAACGAGCAGTACTTC.